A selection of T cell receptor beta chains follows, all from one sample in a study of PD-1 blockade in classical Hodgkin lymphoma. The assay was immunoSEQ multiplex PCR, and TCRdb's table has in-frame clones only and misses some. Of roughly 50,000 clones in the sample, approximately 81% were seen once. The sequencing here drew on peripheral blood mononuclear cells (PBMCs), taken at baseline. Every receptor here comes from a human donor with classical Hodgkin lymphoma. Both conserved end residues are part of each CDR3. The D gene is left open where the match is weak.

CDR3aa: CASSPTGGVSFYEQYF; d_gene: TRBD2; len: 16; v_gene: TRBV18; j_gene: TRBJ2-7
CDR3aa: CASSPGQAWKGDGYTF; d_gene: TRBD1; len: 16; v_gene: TRBV6-6; j_gene: TRBJ1-2
CDR3aa: CSVVRPDTQYF; d_gene: -; len: 11; v_gene: TRBV29-1; j_gene: TRBJ2-3
CDR3aa: CASSKGGAGLNIQYF; d_gene: TRBD2; len: 15; v_gene: TRBV7-8; j_gene: TRBJ2-4
CDR3aa: CASSPPWTVYTEAFF; d_gene: -; len: 15; v_gene: TRBV6-6; j_gene: TRBJ1-1
CDR3aa: CASSQDSWTHNEQFF; d_gene: -; len: 15; v_gene: TRBV4-3; j_gene: TRBJ2-1
CDR3aa: CASSLGILEAEAFF; d_gene: -; len: 14; v_gene: TRBV11-3; j_gene: TRBJ1-1
CDR3aa: CASSSLPRTSGSTGELFF; d_gene: TRBD2; len: 18; v_gene: TRBV5-4; j_gene: TRBJ2-2
CDR3aa: CASTSARSDEQFF; d_gene: -; len: 13; v_gene: TRBV27; j_gene: TRBJ2-1
CDR3aa: CASTFTSLGSSYNEQFF; d_gene: -; len: 17; v_gene: TRBV27; j_gene: TRBJ2-1
CDR3aa: CASREEGARGQPQHF; d_gene: TRBD1; len: 15; v_gene: TRBV2; j_gene: TRBJ1-5
CDR3aa: CASSIVTGGTDTQYF; d_gene: TRBD1; len: 15; v_gene: TRBV19; j_gene: TRBJ2-3
CDR3aa: CALRDRGNIQYF; d_gene: TRBD1; len: 12; v_gene: TRBV30; j_gene: TRBJ2-4
CDR3aa: CASSVGQGLEKLFF; d_gene: TRBD1; len: 14; v_gene: TRBV11-2; j_gene: TRBJ1-4
CDR3aa: CASSTYLNTGELFF; d_gene: -; len: 14; v_gene: TRBV9; j_gene: TRBJ2-2
CDR3aa: CATSRGGRGRGLEF; d_gene: TRBD1; len: 14; v_gene: TRBV15; j_gene: TRBJ1-1
CDR3aa: CASSLVGMNTEAFF; d_gene: -; len: 14; v_gene: TRBV7-2; j_gene: TRBJ1-1
CDR3aa: CASSVRPAGSLAEAFF; d_gene: -; len: 16; v_gene: TRBV7-2; j_gene: TRBJ1-1
CDR3aa: CASSYTAQGGNEQFF; d_gene: -; len: 15; v_gene: TRBV6-5; j_gene: TRBJ2-1
CDR3aa: CASSSVGTEAFF; d_gene: -; len: 12; v_gene: TRBV18; j_gene: TRBJ1-1
CDR3aa: CASPGVGGELFF; d_gene: -; len: 12; v_gene: TRBV11-3; j_gene: TRBJ2-2
CDR3aa: CASSIWTLENQPQHF; d_gene: -; len: 15; v_gene: TRBV19; j_gene: TRBJ1-5
CDR3aa: CASSPLVSENYGYTF; d_gene: -; len: 15; v_gene: TRBV18; j_gene: TRBJ1-2
CDR3aa: CASSSLSETLAKNIQYF; d_gene: -; len: 17; v_gene: TRBV11-3; j_gene: TRBJ2-4
CDR3aa: CASSPRQGLGYGYTF; d_gene: TRBD1; len: 15; v_gene: TRBV27; j_gene: TRBJ1-2
CDR3aa: CSVDSGEPSLFF; d_gene: -; len: 12; v_gene: TRBV29-1; j_gene: TRBJ2-1
CDR3aa: CASSLGRGRTLRGYTF; d_gene: TRBD1; len: 16; v_gene: TRBV5-6; j_gene: TRBJ1-2
CDR3aa: CAISESGGRARDTQYF; d_gene: TRBD2; len: 16; v_gene: TRBV10-3; j_gene: TRBJ2-3
CDR3aa: CASASEGAGADTQYF; d_gene: TRBD1; len: 15; v_gene: TRBV6-5; j_gene: TRBJ2-3
CDR3aa: CASSLGRASTDTQYF; d_gene: -; len: 15; v_gene: TRBV5-8; j_gene: TRBJ2-3
CDR3aa: CAWSTGQSNQPQHF; d_gene: -; len: 14; v_gene: TRBV30; j_gene: TRBJ1-5
CDR3aa: CASSTRDRGIQETQYF; d_gene: TRBD1; len: 16; v_gene: TRBV5-4; j_gene: TRBJ2-5
CDR3aa: CASSALGWGETQYF; d_gene: -; len: 14; v_gene: TRBV2; j_gene: TRBJ2-5
CDR3aa: CATSSRGNNEQFF; d_gene: -; len: 13; v_gene: TRBV15; j_gene: TRBJ2-1
CDR3aa: CASSVGASGGYNEQFF; d_gene: TRBD2; len: 16; v_gene: TRBV9; j_gene: TRBJ2-1
CDR3aa: CAWSTIPRGAYNSPLHF; d_gene: TRBD1; len: 17; v_gene: TRBV30; j_gene: TRBJ1-6
CDR3aa: CASSLKLYRGGSLNYGYTF; d_gene: -; len: 19; v_gene: TRBV5-1; j_gene: TRBJ1-2
CDR3aa: CASSLSVGDTQYF; d_gene: -; len: 13; v_gene: TRBV7-2; j_gene: TRBJ2-3
CDR3aa: CASSEKPMGLLVGANVLTF; d_gene: -; len: 19; v_gene: TRBV2; j_gene: TRBJ2-6
CDR3aa: CASSGAGADTQYF; d_gene: TRBD2; len: 13; v_gene: TRBV11-3; j_gene: TRBJ2-3
CDR3aa: CASRGSLRLRTEAFF; d_gene: -; len: 15; v_gene: TRBV19; j_gene: TRBJ1-1
CDR3aa: CASSLRDRKPEAFF; d_gene: TRBD1; len: 14; v_gene: TRBV5-5; j_gene: TRBJ1-1
CDR3aa: CASSPTWGGSGQPQHF; d_gene: -; len: 16; v_gene: TRBV4-1; j_gene: TRBJ1-5
CDR3aa: CASSQIDGVGTEAFF; d_gene: -; len: 15; v_gene: TRBV14; j_gene: TRBJ1-1
CDR3aa: CASSPPSRRVGAPQETQYF; d_gene: -; len: 19; v_gene: TRBV18; j_gene: TRBJ2-5
CDR3aa: CASSLEWDMNTEAFF; d_gene: -; len: 15; v_gene: TRBV5-5; j_gene: TRBJ1-1
CDR3aa: CASSPQGTGETQYF; d_gene: -; len: 14; v_gene: TRBV18; j_gene: TRBJ2-5
CDR3aa: CASSRDATYNEQFF; d_gene: -; len: 14; v_gene: TRBV6-5; j_gene: TRBJ2-1
CDR3aa: CASSLVADQETQYF; d_gene: -; len: 14; v_gene: TRBV5-4; j_gene: TRBJ2-5
CDR3aa: CAWDRFGDEQFF; d_gene: -; len: 12; v_gene: TRBV30; j_gene: TRBJ2-1
CDR3aa: CASTQRLGGGASTEAFF; d_gene: -; len: 17; v_gene: TRBV5-6; j_gene: TRBJ1-1